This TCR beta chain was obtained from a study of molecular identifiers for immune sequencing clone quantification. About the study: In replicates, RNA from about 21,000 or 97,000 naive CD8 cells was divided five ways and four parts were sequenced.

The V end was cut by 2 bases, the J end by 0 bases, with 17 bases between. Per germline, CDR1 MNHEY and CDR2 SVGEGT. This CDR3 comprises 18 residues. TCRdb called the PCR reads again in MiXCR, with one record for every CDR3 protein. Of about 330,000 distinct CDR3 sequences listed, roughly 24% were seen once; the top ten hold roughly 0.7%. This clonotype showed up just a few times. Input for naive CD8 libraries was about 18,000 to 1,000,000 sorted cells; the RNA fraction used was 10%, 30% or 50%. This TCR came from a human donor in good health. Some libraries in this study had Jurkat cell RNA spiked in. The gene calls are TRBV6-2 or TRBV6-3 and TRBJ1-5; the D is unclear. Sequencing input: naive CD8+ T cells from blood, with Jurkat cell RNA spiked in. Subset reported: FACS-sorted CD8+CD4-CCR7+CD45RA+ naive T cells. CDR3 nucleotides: TGTGCCAGCAGTTACCGCCTGGATGCGAGTACTAGCAATCAGCCCCAGCATTTT. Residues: CASSYRLDASTSNQPQHF.